Shown below are 2 T cell receptor beta chains from a single sample sequenced in a study of blood T cells in healthy people across ages. The use of a sample-barcoded 5' primer and a J-beta primer mix characterized a second PCR of about 6 to 11 cycles. TCRdb redid the calling of the 5' RACE reads with MiXCR, one entry per CDR3 protein. The table lists roughly 900,000 distinct CDR3 sequences, about 48% of them singletons, with over 10% in the top ten. Sequencing was performed on blood. These TCRs come from a man aged 30-40 years in good health.

This chain uses TRBV2 with TRBJ2-3; 8 bases agree with TRBD1. With V trimmed by 4 bases and J by 4 bases, 7 bases remained unmatched. Per germline, CDR1 SNHLY and CDR2 FYNNEI. The CDR3 runs 15 residues. The CDR3 is CASSGETGGPDTQYF. The CDR3 coding sequence is TGTGCCAGCAGTGGGGAAACAGGGGGACCAGATACGCAGTATTTT.

This clonotype occurred once. Possible read error: a much larger clone is one base away. V is TRBV29-1 and J is TRBJ2-1; the D is unclear. The CDR3 sequence is 13 residues long. CDR1 SQVTM and CDR2 ANQGSEA come from the germline V gene. Trimming removed 0 bases from V and 4 bases from J, with 7 bases in between. CDR3: CSVEEDEYNEQFF. DNA for the CDR3: TGCAGCGTTGAAGAAGACGAATACAATGAGCAGTTCTTC.